The next 8 T cell receptor beta chains were all read from a single sample in a study of regulatory T cells in long-lasting Graves disease. Specified time point: newly diagnosed GD, antithyroid drugs for less than 3 months. TCR sequences were obtained from RNA taken from PBMCs. Relying on iRepertoire HTBI primers and Arm-PCR of CDR3 regions, the team built TCR beta libraries. TCRdb recomputed calls from the multiplex PCR reads with MiXCR, one row per CDR3 protein. This sample has around 480,000 distinct CDR3 sequences, with more than 15% found just once. The sample also formed part of further work on T cells in Graves' hyperthyroidism and ophthalmopathy.

The sequenced sample was peripheral blood mononuclear cells (PBMCs), obtained at new diagnosis, from a patient treated with antithyroid drugs. These receptors all come from a woman aged 40 to 65 with Graves disease.

This clonotype was recorded a few times. This chain uses TRBV29-1 with TRBJ2-2; 10 nucleotides align to TRBD1. Germline V CDR1 and CDR2: SQVTM, ANQGSEA. Trimming at V came to 3 bases and at J to 5 bases, leaving 6 bases not matched to a gene. The CDR3 is made up of 15 amino acids. The DNA for the CDR3 is TGCAGCGTTGACCCCGACAGGGGGCTAACCGGGGAGCTGTTTTTT. Its translation is CSVDPDRGLTGELFF.

In this sample, this clonotype turned up many times. The chain joins TRBV11-2 to TRBJ2-5; 8 bases fit TRBD1. This CDR3 contains 14 residues. In germline, CDR1 is SGHAT, CDR2 FQNNGV. J gave up 5 bases and V 5 bases, and 7 bases lay outside the gene matches. The CDR3 DNA sequence: TGTGCCAGCAGCAGAGACAGGGGCGGGGAGACCCAGTACTTC. It translates to CASSRDRGGETQYF.

There are many counts of this clonotype. The V call is TRBV11-2, the J call TRBJ2-7; no definite D call. Trimming took 4 bases from V and 2 from J, leaving 12 bases between them. The CDR3 has 14 residues. Germline-derived CDR1 and CDR2 are SGHAT and FQNNGV. This CDR3 is CASSSHKGTYEQYF. The CDR3 DNA sequence: TGTGCCAGCAGCTCACACAAGGGCACCTACGAGCAGTACTTC.

This clonotype was recorded many times. CDR3 sequence: CASNPEDRGDYGYTF. The CDR3 bases are TGTGCCAGCAACCCAGAGGACAGGGGGGACTATGGCTACACCTTC. The chain has TRBV2 and TRBJ1-2; 10 nucleotides match TRBD1. The ends lost 7 bases at V and 3 bases at J; junction bases unmatched: 8. Germline CDR1 reads SNHLY; CDR2 reads FYNNEI. The CDR3 covers 15 residues. The full variable domain, with the rest looked up from reference TRBV2 and TRBJ1-2, is EPEVTQTPSHQVTQMGQEVILRCVPISNHLYFYWYRQILGQKVEFLVSFYNNEISEKSEIFDDQFSVERPDGSNFTLKIRSTKLEDSAMYFCASNPEDRGDYGYTFGSGTRLTVV.

The CDR3 DNA sequence: TGTGCCAGCAGTGAGAAATTGAGCTCTGGAAACACCATATATTTT. This gives the protein CASSEKLSSGNTIYF. This chain joins TRBV6-1 and TRBJ1-3; D remains ambiguous. The CDR3 runs to 15 residues. Germline-derived CDR1 and CDR2 are MNHNS and SASEGT. Trimming pared 3 bases from V and 0 bases from J, leaving 9 bases between.

The CDR3 region has the DNA TGTGCCAGCAGCGTACAACCGGGACAGGGGTTTGGCTACACCTTC. It is translated as CASSVQPGQGFGYTF. The V call is TRBV11-2, the J call TRBJ1-2; 10 bases map to TRBD1. Germline V gene data show CDR1 as SGHAT and CDR2 as FQNNGV. CDR3 length: 15 amino acids. J gave up 7 bases and V 5 bases, and 10 bases lay outside the gene matches.

This clonotype showed up many times. The rearrangement joins TRBV3-1 to TRBJ1-1; no reliable D call. Germline loops: CDR1 LGHDT, CDR2 YNNKEL (reference sequence). This CDR3 has 14 amino acids. The V end lost 3 bases, the J end lost 0 bases, and 8 bases lay between the germline ends. The CDR3 region has the DNA TGTGCCAGCAGCCAGGCCGCCATGAACACTGAAGCTTTCTTT. Translating gives CASSQAAMNTEAFF.

At least ten counts were recorded for this clonotype. This sequence joins TRBV10-3 and TRBJ1-2, with D uncertain. From germline, CDR1 is ENHRY and CDR2 SYGVKD. The CDR3 extends over 15 amino acids. V shed 6 bases and J shed 3 bases, with 17 bases lying between them. The CDR3 DNA follows: TGTGCCATCAGCGACGAGGGAAAGTCTTACTATGGCTACACCTTC. This sequence encodes CAISDEGKSYYGYTF.